These 2 T cell receptor beta chains were all obtained from the same sample, sequenced in a study of T cells expressing NK-cell markers. TCRdb reprocessed the 5' RACE reads, keeping one entry per CDR3 protein, no DNA. The sample has a few hundred thousand distinct CDR3 sequences; the top ten hold roughly 1.4%. The sequenced sample consisted of blood T cells: a sorted CD56 or NKG2C T cell subset, CD4+ or CD8+ T cells, or bulk PBMC T cells (not recorded which). These receptors all come from a woman in her forties or fifties in good health.

This CDR3 is CASSTHHSDNLYGYTF. The genes are TRBV5-5 and TRBJ1-2; TCRdb lists TRBD1, though no DNA is available to test this call. The CDR3 loop spans 16 amino acids. Germline lookup yields CDR1 SGHKS and CDR2 YYEKEE (reference sequence).

The chain carries TRBV20-1 and TRBJ2-5. From germline, CDR1 is DFQATT and CDR2 SNEGSKA (reference sequence). This CDR3 is 15 amino acids long. Here the CDR3 reads CSATDVLWNQETQYF.